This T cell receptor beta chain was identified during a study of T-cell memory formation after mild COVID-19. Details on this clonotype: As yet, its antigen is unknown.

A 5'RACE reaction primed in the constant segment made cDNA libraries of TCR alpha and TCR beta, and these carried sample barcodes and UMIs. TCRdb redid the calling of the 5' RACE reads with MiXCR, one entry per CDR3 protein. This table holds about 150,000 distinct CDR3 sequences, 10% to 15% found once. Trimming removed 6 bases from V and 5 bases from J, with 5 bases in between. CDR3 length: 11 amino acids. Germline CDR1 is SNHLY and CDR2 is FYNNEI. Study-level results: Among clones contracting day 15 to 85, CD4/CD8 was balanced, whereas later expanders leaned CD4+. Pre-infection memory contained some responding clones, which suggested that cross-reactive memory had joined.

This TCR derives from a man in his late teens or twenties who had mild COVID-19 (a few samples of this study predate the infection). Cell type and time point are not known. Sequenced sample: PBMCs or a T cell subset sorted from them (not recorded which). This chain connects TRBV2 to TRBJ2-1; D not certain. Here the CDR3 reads CASRMNNEQFF. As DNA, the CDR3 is TGTGCCAGCAGGATGAACAATGAGCAGTTCTTC. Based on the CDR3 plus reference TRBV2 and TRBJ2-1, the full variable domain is EPEVTQTPSHQVTQMGQEVILRCVPISNHLYFYWYRQILGQKVEFLVSFYNNEISEKSEIFDDQFSVERPDGSNFTLKIRSTKLEDSAMYFCASRMNNEQFFGPGTRLTVL.